This T cell receptor beta chain was captured in a study of blood T cell repertoires in COVID-19. Overall study: Whether acute or convalescent, the COVID-19 samples came from the United States, Italy and Spain. PBMCs, B-cell-depleted T cells, or T cells provided the cDNA or gDNA that made up the material.

This CDR3 has 13 amino acids. Germline CDR1 MDHEN, CDR2 SYDVKM. Trimming left V 4 bases short and J 1 base short, with 5 bases between. The study assigned cohorts using participant-reported clinical history. In the source study's methods: Scientists estimated how many nucleated cells there were by amplifying reference gene primers. Sequencing was performed with immunoSEQ multiplex PCR; in TCRdb, only in-frame clones are kept and a portion is missing. Clone size and the V and J calls come from that table; the DNA yielded D and trimming. In the table there are roughly 320,000 clones, 86% of which are singletons.

What was sequenced was PBMCs or T cells enriched from blood (not recorded which). The clonotype was recovered from a man between 25 and 39 years old who had recovered from COVID-19. The chain has TRBV28 and TRBJ2-1; D is undetermined. CDR3 protein: CASSSLSYNEQFF. In DNA form, the CDR3 reads TGTGCCAGCAGTTCCCTTTCCTACAATGAGCAGTTCTTC.